This is a list of T cell receptor beta chains from one sample in a study of T cell changes during pregnancy in multiple sclerosis. Libraries were prepared by immunoSEQ multiplex PCR; TCRdb keeps only in-frame clonotypes and omits some of them. This table has around 100,000 clones, approximately 89% appearing once. Sequencing was performed on peripheral blood, taken after pregnancy. The receptors shown here come from a female donor with multiple sclerosis, enrolled in a pregnancy study. The conserved cysteine and the conserved F or W are not part of the CDR3 here. Fields, in order: V gene, J gene, CDR3 protein.

>TRBV5-1|TRBJ2-3
ASSVRLAADTQY
>TRBV5-1|TRBJ2-1
ASSLDRGVGF
>TRBV6-6|TRBJ2-7
ASTFHGTGGEQY
>TRBV7-2|TRBJ1-1
ASSAGRGRGGQNTEAF
>TRBV5-6|TRBJ1-4
ASSLAIATNEKLF
>TRBV7-9|TRBJ2-1
ASERQMNSEQF
>TRBV19|TRBJ1-6
ASSPAGTVTNSPLH
>TRBV5-1|TRBJ2-5
ASSFTGFQETQY
>TRBV19|TRBJ2-7
ASSIGRDYEQY
>TRBV27|TRBJ1-1
ASSLAVSRTEAF
>TRBV27|TRBJ1-3
ASSLGYRTSGNTIY
>TRBV20-1|TRBJ2-3
SAKYSDTQY
>TRBV5-1|TRBJ2-1
ASSLARNSYNEQF
>TRBV29-1|TRBJ1-2
SVEGGRGPGGYGYT
>TRBV11-3|TRBJ1-1
ASSNRDNTEAF
>TRBV7-2|TRBJ2-7
ASSLSGQTLRLQY
>TRBV6-5|TRBJ2-1
ASSSGTYNEQF
>TRBV9|TRBJ1-2
ASSGTGNYGYT
>TRBV5-6|TRBJ2-5
ASSLASGGRETQY
>TRBV4-2|TRBJ2-1
ASSQSRGNEQF
>TRBV9|TRBJ2-6
ASSVFSAATSGANVLT
>TRBV7-8|TRBJ1-2
ASSPDREDYGYT